These T cell receptor beta chains were read from a single sample in a study of OX40 agonist ivuxolimab in advanced cancers. This table comes from immunoSEQ multiplex PCR, and its TCRdb copy is limited to in-frame clones, with some not included. The table shows about 83,000 clones, with approximately 84% occurring only once. The source material was CD4+ or CD8+ T cells sorted from blood, sampled in a trial of the OX40 agonist ivuxolimab. The source is an adult with an advanced solid tumor such as melanoma, head and neck, liver or kidney cancer. Both conserved end residues are part of each CDR3. A D gene is named only where the DNA matches it firmly. Not every row has a clone size; where given, it reads once, few, many or a size class.

d_call: TRBD2; j_call: TRBJ2-5; clone_size: -; v_call: TRBV5-1; cdr3_length: 15; cdr3_aa: CASSLGTSGGETQYF; cdr3_nt: TGCGCCAGCAGCTTGGGAACTAGCGGGGGTGAGACCCAGTACTTC
d_call: -; j_call: TRBJ2-5; clone_size: -; v_call: TRBV18; cdr3_length: 15; cdr3_aa: CASSPPGRDQETQYF; cdr3_nt: TGTGCCAGCTCACCACCAGGGAGAGACCAAGAGACCCAGTACTTC
d_call: -; j_call: TRBJ1-1; clone_size: -; v_call: TRBV10-1; cdr3_length: 13; cdr3_aa: CASSTEKNTEAFF; cdr3_nt: TGCGCCAGCAGTACAGAAAAGAACACTGAAGCTTTCTTT
d_call: -; j_call: TRBJ1-1; clone_size: -; v_call: TRBV7-9; cdr3_length: 15; cdr3_aa: CASTPSRGLNTEAFF; cdr3_nt: TGTGCCAGCACCCCCAGTAGGGGCCTGAACACTGAAGCTTTCTTT
d_call: -; j_call: TRBJ1-5; clone_size: -; v_call: TRBV6-5; cdr3_length: 13; cdr3_aa: CASSGGGNQPQHF; cdr3_nt: TGTGCCAGCAGTGGGGGGGGCAATCAGCCCCAGCATTTT
d_call: -; j_call: TRBJ2-6; clone_size: few; v_call: TRBV5-1; cdr3_length: 18; cdr3_aa: CASSLLPAAASGANVLTF; cdr3_nt: TGCGCCAGCAGTCTGCTCCCAGCCGCAGCCTCTGGGGCCAACGTCCTGACTTTC
d_call: -; j_call: TRBJ1-4; clone_size: -; v_call: TRBV7-2; cdr3_length: 15; cdr3_aa: CASSLVGVRNEKLFF; cdr3_nt: TGTGCCAGCAGCTTAGTGGGGGTGAGGAATGAAAAACTGTTTTTT
d_call: TRBD2; j_call: TRBJ2-5; clone_size: few; v_call: TRBV7-9; cdr3_length: 15; cdr3_aa: CASSRLAGGEETQYF; cdr3_nt: TGTGCCAGCAGCCGCCTAGCGGGGGGTGAAGAGACCCAGTACTTC
d_call: -; j_call: TRBJ1-2; clone_size: once; v_call: TRBV5-1; cdr3_length: 14; cdr3_aa: CASSLGQDNYGYTF; cdr3_nt: TGCGCCAGCAGCTTGGGGCAGGACAACTATGGCTACACCTTC
d_call: -; j_call: TRBJ2-2; clone_size: few; v_call: TRBV7-8; cdr3_length: 16; cdr3_aa: CASSAYRVGNTGELFF; cdr3_nt: TGTGCCAGCAGCGCCTACAGGGTAGGGAACACCGGGGAGCTGTTTTTT
d_call: TRBD1; j_call: TRBJ1-5; clone_size: -; v_call: TRBV30; cdr3_length: 14; cdr3_aa: CAWTTRGSNQPQHF; cdr3_nt: TGTGCCTGGACCACCAGGGGGTCCAATCAGCCCCAGCATTTT
d_call: -; j_call: TRBJ1-5; clone_size: -; v_call: TRBV4-3; cdr3_length: 14; cdr3_aa: CASSQDPDGVPQHF; cdr3_nt: TGCGCCAGCAGCCAGGACCCCGACGGAGTGCCCCAGCATTTT
d_call: TRBD2; j_call: TRBJ2-7; clone_size: -; v_call: TRBV7-2; cdr3_length: 14; cdr3_aa: CASSYGTSGYEQYF; cdr3_nt: TGTGCCAGCAGCTACGGGACTAGCGGATACGAGCAGTACTTC
d_call: TRBD2; j_call: TRBJ2-5; clone_size: -; v_call: TRBV6-6; cdr3_length: 13; cdr3_aa: CASSRLAQETQYF; cdr3_nt: TGTGCCAGCAGCCGACTAGCCCAAGAGACCCAGTACTTC
d_call: TRBD1; j_call: TRBJ1-1; clone_size: -; v_call: TRBV9; cdr3_length: 18; cdr3_aa: CASSSRRNRGGMNTEAFF; cdr3_nt: TGTGCCAGCAGCTCCCGTCGGAACAGGGGGGGGATGAACACTGAAGCTTTCTTT
d_call: -; j_call: TRBJ1-3; clone_size: -; v_call: TRBV19; cdr3_length: 15; cdr3_aa: CASSIGRSSGNTIYF; cdr3_nt: TGTGCCAGTAGTATAGGTCGAAGCTCTGGAAACACCATATATTTT
d_call: -; j_call: TRBJ2-7; clone_size: medium-sized; v_call: TRBV7-9; cdr3_length: 15; cdr3_aa: CASSLEQENPYEQYF; cdr3_nt: TGTGCCAGCAGCTTAGAACAGGAAAACCCCTACGAGCAGTACTTC
d_call: TRBD2; j_call: TRBJ2-7; clone_size: -; v_call: TRBV5-1; cdr3_length: 16; cdr3_aa: CASSLGGASGSYEQYF; cdr3_nt: TGCGCCAGCAGCTTGGGGGGCGCTAGCGGTTCCTACGAGCAGTACTTC
d_call: -; j_call: TRBJ2-1; clone_size: -; v_call: TRBV18; cdr3_length: 16; cdr3_aa: CASSPQSGASYNEQFF; cdr3_nt: TGTGCCAGCTCACCACAATCGGGGGCCTCCTACAATGAGCAGTTCTTC
d_call: -; j_call: TRBJ2-2; clone_size: -; v_call: TRBV5-1; cdr3_length: 13; cdr3_aa: CASSLEDTGELFF; cdr3_nt: TGCGCCAGCAGCTTGGAAGACACCGGGGAGCTGTTTTTT
d_call: -; j_call: TRBJ2-2; clone_size: -; v_call: TRBV13; cdr3_length: 15; cdr3_aa: CASSYSRRNTGELFF; cdr3_nt: TGTGCCAGCAGCTACTCCAGGAGGAACACCGGGGAGCTGTTTTTT
d_call: -; j_call: TRBJ2-6; clone_size: once; v_call: TRBV18; cdr3_length: 18; cdr3_aa: CASSVPPDLQSRANVLTF; cdr3_nt: TGTGCCAGCTCAGTACCACCTGATTTACAAAGTCGGGCCAACGTCCTGACTTTC
d_call: TRBD1; j_call: TRBJ2-1; clone_size: -; v_call: TRBV5-1; cdr3_length: 14; cdr3_aa: CASSSSGTGYEQFF; cdr3_nt: TGCGCCAGCAGCTCCTCCGGGACAGGATATGAGCAGTTCTTC
d_call: TRBD1; j_call: TRBJ1-1; clone_size: -; v_call: TRBV6-4; cdr3_length: 17; cdr3_aa: CASSDSGTGAQETEAFF; cdr3_nt: TGTGCCAGCAGTGACTCGGGGACAGGGGCACAGGAAACTGAAGCTTTCTTT
d_call: -; j_call: TRBJ1-1; clone_size: -; v_call: TRBV11-1; cdr3_length: 15; cdr3_aa: CASSLMGVGITEAFF; cdr3_nt: TGTGCCAGCAGCTTAATGGGAGTGGGTATCACTGAAGCTTTCTTT
d_call: TRBD2; j_call: TRBJ2-1; clone_size: -; v_call: TRBV5-1; cdr3_length: 15; cdr3_aa: CASSLFLAGADEQFF; cdr3_nt: TGCGCCAGCAGCTTGTTTCTAGCGGGAGCTGATGAGCAGTTCTTC
d_call: -; j_call: TRBJ1-5; clone_size: -; v_call: TRBV18; cdr3_length: 14; cdr3_aa: CASSPYSSNQPQHF; cdr3_nt: TGTGCCAGCTCACCATACAGTAGCAATCAGCCCCAGCATTTT
d_call: -; j_call: TRBJ1-5; clone_size: -; v_call: TRBV7-3; cdr3_length: 15; cdr3_aa: CASSLGPRYHQPQHF; cdr3_nt: TGTGCCAGCAGCTTAGGGCCGCGGTACCATCAGCCCCAGCATTTT
d_call: -; j_call: TRBJ1-1; clone_size: -; v_call: TRBV18; cdr3_length: 14; cdr3_aa: CASSPPSANTEAFF; cdr3_nt: TGTGCCAGCTCACCACCGTCGGCGAACACTGAAGCTTTCTTT
d_call: -; j_call: TRBJ1-4; clone_size: -; v_call: TRBV4-1; cdr3_length: 16; cdr3_aa: CASSQGPVATNEKLFF; cdr3_nt: TGCGCCAGCAGCCAAGGTCCGGTTGCAACTAATGAAAAACTGTTTTTT
d_call: -; j_call: TRBJ2-5; clone_size: -; v_call: TRBV4-3; cdr3_length: 14; cdr3_aa: CASSQDPLMETQYF; cdr3_nt: TGCGCCAGCAGCCAAGATCCACTTATGGAGACCCAGTACTTC
d_call: -; j_call: TRBJ2-7; clone_size: -; v_call: TRBV5-1; cdr3_length: 13; cdr3_aa: CASSLGGPYEQYF; cdr3_nt: TGCGCCAGCAGCCTAGGAGGACCCTACGAGCAGTACTTC
d_call: -; j_call: TRBJ2-7; clone_size: once; v_call: TRBV11-3; cdr3_length: 13; cdr3_aa: CASSTIGSYEQYF; cdr3_nt: TGTGCCAGCAGCACCATAGGCTCCTACGAGCAGTACTTC
d_call: TRBD1; j_call: TRBJ1-3; clone_size: few; v_call: TRBV5-4; cdr3_length: 17; cdr3_aa: CASSLPGAGGSGNTIYF; cdr3_nt: TGTGCCAGCAGCTTGCCAGGAGCAGGGGGCTCTGGAAACACCATATATTTT
d_call: -; j_call: TRBJ2-1; clone_size: -; v_call: TRBV7-7; cdr3_length: 15; cdr3_aa: CASSFTKTSYNEQFF; cdr3_nt: TGTGCTAGCAGCTTCACTAAGACTAGTTACAATGAGCAGTTCTTC
d_call: -; j_call: TRBJ2-1; clone_size: -; v_call: TRBV5-8; cdr3_length: 13; cdr3_aa: CASSLGTANEQFF; cdr3_nt: TGTGCCAGCAGCTTGGGCACAGCCAATGAGCAGTTCTTC
d_call: TRBD1; j_call: TRBJ1-2; clone_size: -; v_call: TRBV11-1; cdr3_length: 13; cdr3_aa: CASSLGTGDGYTF; cdr3_nt: TGTGCCAGCAGCTTAGGGACAGGAGATGGCTACACCTTC
d_call: -; j_call: TRBJ1-1; clone_size: -; v_call: TRBV5-4; cdr3_length: 16; cdr3_aa: CASSPPQGRMNTEAFF; cdr3_nt: TGTGCCAGCAGTCCCCCCCAGGGACGGATGAACACTGAAGCTTTCTTT
d_call: TRBD1; j_call: TRBJ1-1; clone_size: -; v_call: TRBV27; cdr3_length: 15; cdr3_aa: CASSLSRTGGTEAFF; cdr3_nt: TGTGCCAGCAGTTTGTCCCGGACAGGGGGCACTGAAGCTTTCTTT
d_call: -; j_call: TRBJ1-2; clone_size: -; v_call: TRBV7-9; cdr3_length: 13; cdr3_aa: CASSLGQNYGYTF; cdr3_nt: TGTGCCAGCAGCTTAGGTCAAAACTATGGCTACACCTTC
d_call: TRBD1; j_call: TRBJ2-4; clone_size: -; v_call: TRBV5-6; cdr3_length: 12; cdr3_aa: CASSLTQGADYF; cdr3_nt: TGTGCCAGCAGCTTAACACAGGGGGCGGATTACTTC
d_call: -; j_call: TRBJ1-5; clone_size: -; v_call: TRBV5-1; cdr3_length: 15; cdr3_aa: CASSLGSGGNQPQHF; cdr3_nt: TGCGCCAGCAGCTTGGGGAGTGGGGGCAATCAGCCCCAGCATTTT
d_call: TRBD1; j_call: TRBJ2-2; clone_size: -; v_call: TRBV7-2; cdr3_length: 16; cdr3_aa: CASSLHRGTRAGELFF; cdr3_nt: TGTGCCAGCAGCCTCCACAGGGGAACACGGGCCGGGGAGCTGTTTTTT
d_call: -; j_call: TRBJ1-2; clone_size: -; v_call: TRBV7-2; cdr3_length: 15; cdr3_aa: CASTLGGGRYYGYTF; cdr3_nt: TGTGCCAGCACCTTAGGAGGGGGACGGTACTATGGCTACACCTTC
d_call: TRBD1; j_call: TRBJ2-7; clone_size: -; v_call: TRBV5-1; cdr3_length: 14; cdr3_aa: CASSAGQAPYEQYF; cdr3_nt: TGCGCCAGCAGCGCTGGACAGGCCCCCTACGAGCAGTACTTC